The next 30 T cell receptor beta chains were all read from a single sample in a study of shared clonotypes between healthy human individuals (dated by TCRdb to 2018 to 2021). Receptor amplification or capture employed the immunoSEQ multiplex PCR assay. TCRdb took this table from immuneACCESS and kept in-frame rearrangements with V and J called. Such tables lack part of the clones; where checked against another copy, unresolved V genes explain under half of the gap, and the rest is unexplained. Present in this sample are around 2.1 million clones, around 95% of which were seen just once. Approximately 0.13% of the sample rests with the top ten. The sample taken for sequencing was naive CD4+ T cells sorted from blood. The label giving this sample's cell subset or site can be read as: CD45RA+ positively selected. These receptor sequences come from a man aged 18-30 years in good health.

About this clone: This sample includes further DNA sequences coding for the same CDR3. V is TRBV11-3 and J is TRBJ2-5; 10 bases line up with TRBD1. Germline lookup yields CDR1 SGHNT and CDR2 YENEEA. J was trimmed by 4 bases and V by 5 bases; bases with no gene match: 1. This CDR3 region has 13 residues. CDR3 sequence reads: CASSRDRGETQYF. Here the CDR3 DNA reads TGTGCCAGCAGCCGGGACAGGGGAGAGACCCAGTACTTC.

This chain links TRBV6-5 with TRBJ1-2; tentatively, D is TRBD1 (6 bases). The germline V gene has CDR1 MNHEY and CDR2 SVGAGI. Between the trimmed V and J ends, which lost 5 bases and 4 bases, there was a span of 8 bases. This CDR3 region has 12 residues. Here the CDR3 DNA reads TGTGCCAGCAGTACAGGGCCCTATGGCTACACCTTC. Translation gives CASSTGPYGYTF.

Concerning this clone: Other nucleotide sequences from this sample produce the same CDR3. V and J are TRBV5-1 and TRBJ1-3; D remains ambiguous. This CDR3 is built from 14 residues. CDR1 and CDR2 (germline): SGHRS, YFSETQ. Trimming shortened V by 4 bases and J by 0 bases, and 8 bases separated the two germline ends. CDR3 nucleotide sequence: TGCGCCAGCAGCCCTCCCGGCTCTGGAAACACCATATATTTT. Its translation is CASSPPGSGNTIYF.

This sequence joins TRBV10-3 and TRBJ1-5, with unresolved D. The length of the CDR3 is 15 residues. V shed 0 bases and J shed 0 bases, with 6 bases lying between them. Germline CDR1 is ENHRY and CDR2 is SYGVKD. The CDR3 DNA is TGTGCCATCAGTGAGTCTGGGGATAGCAATCAGCCCCAGCATTTT. Amino acid sequence: CAISESGDSNQPQHF.

This chain joins TRBV18 and TRBJ2-1; D possibly corresponds to TRBD2 (5 bases). The CDR3 spans 14 residues. V was trimmed by 6 bases and J by 0 bases, leaving 9 bases between them. The germline gives CDR1 KGHSH, CDR2 LQKENI. The DNA of the CDR3 is TGTGCCAGCTCGGCCGGGAACTCCTACAATGAGCAGTTCTTC. The encoded protein is CASSAGNSYNEQFF.

This clone appeared a single time. This chain uses TRBV10-3 with TRBJ2-3; D is uncertain. V lost 3 bases, J lost 5 bases, and 12 bases lay in between. The CDR3 extends over 14 amino acids. CDR1 is ENHRY, CDR2 SYGVKD, per germline. The CDR3 sequence is CAISDRLGKDTQYF. DNA for the CDR3: TGTGCCATCAGTGATCGCCTGGGGAAAGATACGCAGTATTTT.

This clone has a single count. The chain recombines TRBV9 with TRBJ2-3; no clear D gene. Germline V gene lookup returns CDR1 SGDLS and CDR2 YYNGEE. The CDR3 extends over 18 amino acids. The V end was cut by 0 bases, the J end by 0 bases, with 17 bases between. The CDR3 loop reads CASSVGFKGKTSTDTQYF. In DNA form, the CDR3 reads TGTGCCAGCAGCGTAGGGTTCAAAGGGAAAACTAGCACAGATACGCAGTATTTT.

J is TRBJ1-6 and V is TRBV6-6; 7 bases match TRBD1. The CDR3 has 16 amino acids. The V segment lost 2 bases and the J segment 6 bases; nucleotides outside the gene matches: 7. The germline V gene has CDR1 MNHNY and CDR2 SVGAGI (reference sequence). This CDR3 is CASSYPQGEVNSPLHF. The CDR3 DNA reads TGTGCCAGCAGTTACCCTCAGGGGGAGGTTAATTCACCCCTCCACTTT.

The genes are TRBV25-1 and TRBJ1-2; no clear D. CDR1 is MGHDK, CDR2 SYGVNS, per germline. This CDR3 has 12 amino acids. V was cut by 4 bases and J by 1 base, with 4 bases left in between. The DNA of the CDR3 is TGTGCCAGCAGTGGCAGTAACTATGGCTACACCTTC. Its protein is CASSGSNYGYTF.

V gene TRBV5-4 combines with J gene TRBJ1-4, with D perhaps TRBD1 (5 bases). V was shortened by 4 bases and J by 3 bases, with 13 bases between the two germline ends. The V gene's germline CDR1 is SGHNT and CDR2 YYREEE (reference sequence). This CDR3 spans 15 amino acids. The CDR3 DNA sequence: TGTGCCAGCAGCCAAGGCGGGACGGCTAATGAAAAACTGTTTTTT. Its translation: CASSQGGTANEKLFF.

The V gene is TRBV10-1, the J gene TRBJ2-7; 10 nucleotides align to TRBD1. The CDR3 is 15 residues long. Trimming cost V 1 base and J 3 bases; bases outside gene matches: 3. CDR1 is WNHNN and CDR2 is SYGVQD in the germline V gene (reference sequence). The DNA for the CDR3 is TGCGCCAGCAGTGAGTTGGGACAGGGGTTCTACGAGCAGTACTTC. It is translated as CASSELGQGFYEQYF.

The chain combines TRBV2 with TRBJ2-7; 10 bases fit TRBD1. This CDR3 is 16 amino acids long. V trimming: 8 bases; J trimming: 3 bases; junction bases outside the gene matches: 13. Per the germline V gene, CDR1 is SNHLY and CDR2 is FYNNEI. DNA for the CDR3: TGTGCCAGCTTGGCGTCCCTCCGGGACAGGGGCTACGAGCAGTACTTC. Amino acids: CASLASLRDRGYEQYF.

Regarding this clone: Distinct nucleotide sequences in the sample also encode this CDR3. The chain recombines TRBV6-5 with TRBJ1-2; possible D gene TRBD1, 5 bases. The CDR3 has 12 residues. Germline assignment: CDR1 MNHEY and CDR2 SVGAGI. Deletions cut 4 bases from V and 5 bases from J, with 8 bases between. Written as DNA, the CDR3 is TGTGCCAGCAGTTCCACAGGTTATGGCTACACCTTC. It yields the protein CASSSTGYGYTF.

This chain joins TRBV18 and TRBJ1-2; the match to TRBD1 covers 7 bases. V gave up 6 bases and J gave up 6 bases; unmatched junction bases: 16. The germline V gene has CDR1 KGHSH and CDR2 LQKENI. There are 16 residues in the CDR3. CDR3 in amino acids: CASSRWDSLAWDGYTF. DNA for the CDR3: TGTGCCAGCTCCCGCTGGGACAGCCTAGCTTGGGATGGCTACACCTTC.

The rearrangement uses TRBV5-1 and TRBJ1-1; D is possibly TRBD1 (6 bases). V gave up 4 bases and J gave up 1 base, with 17 bases separating them. The CDR3 sequence is 16 residues long. The V gene's germline CDR1 is SGHRS and CDR2 YFSETQ. The CDR3 region has the DNA TGCGCCAGCAGCATGCAGGGGCGGAACGGGAACACTGAAGCTTTCTTT. This translates into CASSMQGRNGNTEAFF.

The CDR3 is CASSQEFPASRAQHF. The DNA of the CDR3 is TGCGCCAGCAGCCAAGAGTTTCCAGCCTCGCGGGCCCAGCATTTT. The chain recombines TRBV4-1 with TRBJ1-5; D call uncertain. Germline assignment: CDR1 MGHRA and CDR2 YSYEKL. This CDR3 region has 15 residues. V lost 0 bases and J 11 bases, leaving 17 bases between the germline ends.

V and J are TRBV30 and TRBJ2-3; D perhaps matches TRBD2 (6 bases). This CDR3 is built from 13 residues. V shed 5 bases and J shed 2 bases, with 11 bases lying between them. CDR1 GTSNPN and CDR2 SVGIG come from the germline V gene (reference sequence). DNA of the CDR3: TGTGCCTGGCACCGGGACTTCACAGATACGCAGTATTTT. This encodes CAWHRDFTDTQYF.

This sequence joins TRBV5-1 and TRBJ2-1; a possible D gene is TRBD2 (6 bases). Germline V gives CDR1 SGHRS, CDR2 YFSETQ. CDR3 size: 14 residues. Trimming removed 1 base at V and 8 bases at J, with 13 bases between. DNA of the CDR3: TGCGCCAGCAGCTTGACGTGGGAGGCGGATGAGCAGTTCTTC. This sequence encodes CASSLTWEADEQFF.

CDR3 amino acids: CASSLVSGDNEQFF. The CDR3 bases are TGCGCCAGCAGCTTGGTCAGCGGGGACAATGAGCAGTTCTTC. The gene calls are TRBV5-1 and TRBJ2-1, with 7 bases fitting TRBD2. The V segment lost 0 bases and the J segment 5 bases; nucleotides outside the gene matches: 2. The germline V gene has CDR1 SGHRS and CDR2 YFSETQ. CDR3 size: 14 residues. Combining the CDR3 with reference TRBV5-1 and TRBJ2-1 gives the whole variable domain KAGVTQTPRYLIKTRGQQVTLSCSPISGHRSVSWYQQTPGQGLQFLFEYFSETQRNKGNFPGRFSGRQFSNSRSEMNVSTLELGDSALYLCASSLVSGDNEQFFGPGTRLTVL.

The chain couples TRBV7-6 to TRBJ1-3; D ambiguous. The CDR3 is 15 amino acids. Trimming took 8 bases from V and 0 from J, leaving 14 bases between them. Per the germline V gene, CDR1 is SGHVS and CDR2 is FNYEAQ. Here the CDR3 reads CASGLSPFSGNTIYF. The CDR3 DNA reads TGTGCCAGCGGATTGTCACCCTTCTCTGGAAACACCATATATTTT.

The chain has TRBV9 and TRBJ1-1, with D possibly matching TRBD1 (5 bases). The CDR3 is 14 amino acids. Deletions cut 4 bases from V and 1 base from J, with 11 bases between. CDR1 is SGDLS, CDR2 YYNGEE, per germline. CDR3 amino acids: CASSPFGGNTEAFF. DNA for the CDR3: TGTGCCAGCAGCCCTTTCGGGGGGAACACTGAAGCTTTCTTT.

The genes are TRBV5-1 and TRBJ1-4, with D possibly being TRBD1 (5 bases). The CDR3 has 14 amino acids. CDR1 is SGHRS, CDR2 YFSETQ, per germline. The V end was cut by 9 bases, the J end by 3 bases, with 15 bases between. The DNA of the CDR3 is TGCGCCACCCGTGAGGGGATTGCTAATGAAAAACTGTTTTTT. This encodes CATREGIANEKLFF.

This clone appeared once. This chain links TRBV7-3 with TRBJ2-1, with TRBD2 as a possible D gene (5 bases). Germline CDR1 is SGHTA and CDR2 is FQGTGA. There are 13 residues in the CDR3. The germline V and J ends were trimmed by 3 bases and 4 bases, with 7 bases remaining between them. The CDR3 nucleotides read TGTGCCAGCAGCTTCGGAGGTTACAATGAGCAGTTCTTC. Translating gives CASSFGGYNEQFF.

The rearrangement uses TRBV4-1 and TRBJ1-4; D not certain. The germline V gene has CDR1 MGHRA and CDR2 YSYEKL. V shed 2 bases and J shed 8 bases, with 9 bases lying between them. CDR3 length: 13 residues. CDR3 nucleotide sequence: TGCGCCAGCAGCCAATCGGTTTTCGAAAAACTGTTTTTT. Protein: CASSQSVFEKLFF.

V is TRBV19 and J is TRBJ2-2; D unresolved. This CDR3 comprises 15 residues. Germline-derived CDR1 and CDR2 are LNHDA and SQIVND (reference sequence). The ends were cut back, 3 bases at V and 6 bases at J, with 14 bases in the middle. CDR3 bases: TGTGCCAGTAGTATGGCGCCCCGAGGCTCCGGGGAGCTGTTTTTT. Its translation: CASSMAPRGSGELFF.

V is TRBV18 and J is TRBJ1-2; possible D gene TRBD1, 5 bases. Germline values: CDR1 KGHSH, CDR2 LQKENI. CDR3 length equals 13 residues. The V end was cut by 3 bases, the J end by 6 bases, with 11 bases between. CDR3 residues: CASSPTGGDGYTF. CDR3 bases: TGTGCCAGCTCACCTACAGGCGGAGATGGCTACACCTTC.

The chain joins TRBV6-5 to TRBJ1-6, with TRBD1 as a possible D gene (5 bases). Trimming left V 6 bases short and J 6 bases short, with 9 bases between. Germline V gene data show CDR1 as MNHEY and CDR2 as SVGAGI. The CDR3 contains 13 residues. The CDR3 DNA is TGTGCCAGCAGCCGACAGCCTAATTCACCCCTCCACTTT. It yields the protein CASSRQPNSPLHF.

The rearrangement links TRBV10-3 to TRBJ2-1; D call uncertain. Germline values: CDR1 ENHRY, CDR2 SYGVKD. V was pared by 6 bases and J by 4 bases, with 13 bases between. The CDR3 is 14 amino acids. CDR3 DNA: TGTGCCATCAGGGGAAGTCCGGCTTACAATGAGCAGTTCTTC. Encoded protein: CAIRGSPAYNEQFF.

The CDR3, as DNA: TGTGCCAGTAGTATCGGGGACAGGGAGTACTTC. Its protein product is CASSIGDREYF. This chain links TRBV19 with TRBJ2-7; 9 bases agree with TRBD1. The germline gives CDR1 LNHDA, CDR2 SQIVND (reference sequence). The CDR3 runs to 11 residues. V gave up 3 bases and J gave up 11 bases; unmatched junction bases: 2.

The chain carries TRBV11-2 and TRBJ1-2, with a weak D call TRBD1 (5 bases). The CDR3 runs to 13 residues. Germline V gene lookup returns CDR1 SGHAT and CDR2 FQNNGV. With 6 bases removed from V and 8 bases from J, the gap between germline ends came to 16 bases. The CDR3 reads CASRDQGSGGYTF. CDR3 nucleotide sequence: TGTGCCAGCAGGGACCAGGGCAGCGGGGGCTACACCTTC.